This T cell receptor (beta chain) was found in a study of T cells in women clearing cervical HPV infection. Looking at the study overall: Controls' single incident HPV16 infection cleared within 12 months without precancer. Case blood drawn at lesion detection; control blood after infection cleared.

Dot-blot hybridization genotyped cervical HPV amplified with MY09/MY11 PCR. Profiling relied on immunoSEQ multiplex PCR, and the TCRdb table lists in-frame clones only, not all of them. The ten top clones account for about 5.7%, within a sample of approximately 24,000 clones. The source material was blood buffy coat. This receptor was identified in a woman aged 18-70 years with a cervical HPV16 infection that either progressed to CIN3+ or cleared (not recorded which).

This CDR3 reads CASSGSTGYNEKLFF. The covered CDR3 bases are TGTGCCAGCAGCGGATCGACAGGATATAATGAAAAA. This chain connects TRBV7-2 to TRBJ1-4; D is possibly TRBD1 (6 bases). The read ends 3 residues early relative to the CDR3; the germline J gene fills the gap. The CDR3 totals 15 residues. The V gene lost 5 bases and the J gene lost 4 bases, with 14 bases spanning the gap. Germline CDR1 reads SGHTA; CDR2 reads FQGNSA.